The T cell receptor (beta chain) described here comes from a study of radiotherapy plus CTLA-4 blockade in lung cancer. Across the study: Objective responses emerged in 15% to 20% of patients, and 30% to 40% attained disease control. Study-level findings and limits: Reports state that early shifts in blood T cell clones, with interferon-beta, best predicted response. Radiotherapy with ipilimumab was followed by blood expansion of tumor-derived clones.

Assay used: immunoSEQ multiplex PCR; TCRdb lists only in-frame clones, some missing. The repertoire holds about 46,000 clones, with 75% to 80% as singletons. There are 16 residues in the CDR3. Germline CDR1 and CDR2: SGHTA and FQGNSA. Those with chemo-refractory metastatic non-small-cell lung cancer were treated with focal radiation combined with CTLA-4 blockade using ipilimumab. In the case of this clone: Its antigen remains unidentified.

The chain links TRBV7-2 to TRBJ2-5, with 7 bases matching TRBD2. The J call is in doubt because the DNA end fits TRBJ2-7 better. Sequenced material: peripheral blood, taken from a patient treated with radiotherapy plus ipilimumab. The sequence was collected from a human donor with non-small cell lung cancer whose response to radiotherapy plus ipilimumab could not be evaluated. CDR3 amino acids: CASSLGGAGVSYEQYF. The CDR3 DNA is TGTGCCAGCAGCCTCGGAGGGGCGGGAGTCTCCTACGAGCAGTACTTC.